This is a list of T cell receptor beta chains from one sample in a study of beta chain features in type 1 diabetes. The repertoire was sequenced with immunoSEQ multiplex PCR; TCRdb's copy has only in-frame clones and lacks some. The sample lists roughly 160,000 clones; 6.5% to 8.5% were seen once. Sequenced sample: central memory CD4+ T cells from blood. The receptors shown here come from a man between 18 and 29 years old with type 1 diabetes. Both conserved end residues are part of each CDR3. D genes are given only for firm matches. Size values are once, few and many counts, or a class for expanded clones, and some rows have none.

CDR3aa: CARGGQSSYEQYF
CDR3nt: TGTGCCAGAGGTGGGCAGTCCTCCTACGAGCAGTACTTC
v_gene: TRBV2
d_gene: .
abundance: .
j_gene: TRBJ2-7

CDR3aa: CASSESRHTEAFF
CDR3nt: TGCGCCAGCAGTGAGTCGCGTCACACTGAAGCTTTCTTT
v_gene: TRBV10-2
d_gene: .
abundance: many
j_gene: TRBJ1-1

CDR3aa: CATSRDDRGPNYGYTF
CDR3nt: TGTGCCACCAGCAGGGACGACAGGGGCCCTAACTATGGCTACACCTTC
v_gene: TRBV15
d_gene: TRBD1
abundance: .
j_gene: TRBJ1-2

CDR3aa: CASSSLGKQGLNTEAFF
CDR3nt: TGTGCCAGCAGCTCTCTTGGGAAACAGGGGTTGAACACTGAAGCTTTCTTT
v_gene: TRBV7-9
d_gene: TRBD1
abundance: few
j_gene: TRBJ1-1

CDR3aa: CASSQEYRGRHGYTF
CDR3nt: TGCGCCAGCAGCCAAGAATACAGGGGGCGGCATGGCTACACCTTC
v_gene: TRBV4-3
d_gene: TRBD1
abundance: .
j_gene: TRBJ1-2

CDR3aa: CASSLQLAGGTDTQYF
CDR3nt: TGTGCCAGCAGCTTGCAATTAGCGGGAGGCACAGATACGCAGTATTTT
v_gene: TRBV5-4
d_gene: TRBD2
abundance: few
j_gene: TRBJ2-3

CDR3aa: CASSLLAGSYEQYF
CDR3nt: TGTGCCAGCAGCCTCCTAGCGGGATCCTACGAGCAGTACTTC
v_gene: TRBV7-2
d_gene: TRBD2
abundance: few
j_gene: TRBJ2-7

CDR3aa: CASSVTSQGTDTQYF
CDR3nt: TGTGCCAGCAGCGTCACCTCGCAGGGCACAGATACGCAGTATTTT
v_gene: TRBV9
d_gene: .
abundance: many
j_gene: TRBJ2-3

CDR3aa: CASSPSGRGLFGEQFF
CDR3nt: TGTGCCAGCAGCCCCAGCGGGAGGGGGTTGTTCGGTGAGCAGTTCTTC
v_gene: TRBV5-4
d_gene: TRBD2
abundance: .
j_gene: TRBJ2-1

CDR3aa: CASSSPSSSNEQFF
CDR3nt: TGTGCCAGCAGCTCCCCATCTAGTAGTAATGAGCAGTTCTTC
v_gene: TRBV5-4
d_gene: .
abundance: .
j_gene: TRBJ2-1

CDR3aa: CASSSYPGQGAVGYPPLHF
CDR3nt: TGTGCCAGCAGCTCGTATCCGGGACAGGGGGCCGTCGGCTATCCACCCCTCCACTTT
v_gene: TRBV7-2
d_gene: TRBD1
abundance: few
j_gene: TRBJ1-6

CDR3aa: CASNRSGANVLTF
CDR3nt: TGTGCCAGCAACAGATCTGGGGCCAACGTCCTGACTTTC
v_gene: TRBV6-1
d_gene: .
abundance: .
j_gene: TRBJ2-6

CDR3aa: CASSPADREDQPQHF
CDR3nt: TGTGCCAGCAGCCCCGCGGACAGGGAGGATCAGCCCCAGCATTTT
v_gene: TRBV7-6
d_gene: TRBD1
abundance: few
j_gene: TRBJ1-5

CDR3aa: CASSLRLDRGRATDTQYF
CDR3nt: TGCGCCAGCAGTCTGCGACTTGACAGGGGGCGAGCCACAGATACGCAGTATTTT
v_gene: TRBV23-1
d_gene: TRBD1
abundance: .
j_gene: TRBJ2-3

CDR3aa: CASSPRGQGQVDTQYF
CDR3nt: TGCGCCAGCAGCCCGAGGGGACAGGGACAGGTAGATACGCAGTATTTT
v_gene: TRBV5-1
d_gene: TRBD1
abundance: few
j_gene: TRBJ2-3

CDR3aa: CASSLRAGDTEAFF
CDR3nt: TGTGCCAGCAGCTTGAGGGCAGGGGATACTGAAGCTTTCTTT
v_gene: TRBV5-4
d_gene: .
abundance: .
j_gene: TRBJ1-1

CDR3aa: CASTLRGGVTDTQYF
CDR3nt: TGTGCCAGCACTCTACGTGGGGGGGTCACAGATACGCAGTATTTT
v_gene: TRBV27
d_gene: TRBD2
abundance: many
j_gene: TRBJ2-3

CDR3aa: CASSWGQGDTEAFF
CDR3nt: TGTGCCAGCAGCTGGGGGCAGGGAGACACTGAAGCTTTCTTT
v_gene: TRBV5-4
d_gene: .
abundance: many
j_gene: TRBJ1-1

CDR3aa: CASSDDRGGEKLFF
CDR3nt: TGTGCCAGCAGCGACGACAGGGGAGGTGAAAAACTGTTTTTT
v_gene: TRBV9
d_gene: TRBD1
abundance: few
j_gene: TRBJ1-4

CDR3aa: CASNMRGSYEQYF
CDR3nt: TGTGCCAGCAACATGAGGGGGTCCTACGAGCAGTACTTC
v_gene: TRBV6-5
d_gene: .
abundance: .
j_gene: TRBJ2-7

CDR3aa: CASSLDRGPYNEQFF
CDR3nt: TGTGCCAGCAGCTTAGATCGGGGTCCCTACAATGAGCAGTTCTTC
v_gene: TRBV11-2
d_gene: .
abundance: .
j_gene: TRBJ2-1

CDR3aa: CASKQGAGDNEQFF
CDR3nt: TGTGCCAGCAAACAGGGTGCTGGAGACAATGAGCAGTTCTTC
v_gene: TRBV28
d_gene: .
abundance: many
j_gene: TRBJ2-1

CDR3aa: CASNRRTSADTQYF
CDR3nt: TGTGCCAGCAACCGACGGACAAGTGCAGATACGCAGTATTTT
v_gene: TRBV14
d_gene: .
abundance: few
j_gene: TRBJ2-3

CDR3aa: CASTRQGQGDGYTF
CDR3nt: TGTGCCAGTACCCGACAGGGGCAGGGTGATGGCTACACCTTC
v_gene: TRBV19
d_gene: TRBD1
abundance: .
j_gene: TRBJ1-2

CDR3aa: CASSSVQGVGELFF
CDR3nt: TGTGCCAGCAGCTCCGTACAGGGCGTCGGGGAGCTGTTTTTT
v_gene: TRBV7-9
d_gene: .
abundance: .
j_gene: TRBJ2-2

CDR3aa: CASSQDPPSAGGSTDTQYF
CDR3nt: TGTGCCAGCAGCCAAGATCCCCCCTCGGCGGGAGGGAGCACAGATACGCAGTATTTT
v_gene: TRBV4-2
d_gene: TRBD2
abundance: few
j_gene: TRBJ2-3

CDR3aa: CAWSSGTGGTQPQHF
CDR3nt: TGTGCCTGGAGTTCCGGGACAGGGGGGACCCAGCCCCAGCATTTT
v_gene: TRBV30
d_gene: TRBD1
abundance: .
j_gene: TRBJ1-5

CDR3aa: CASSLGTSGGAYNEQFF
CDR3nt: TGTGCCAGCAGCTTAGGAACGAGCGGGGGGGCGTACAATGAGCAGTTCTTC
v_gene: TRBV11-2
d_gene: TRBD2
abundance: .
j_gene: TRBJ2-1

CDR3aa: CASSSPGQTGNTIYF
CDR3nt: TGCGCCAGCAGTTCTCCGGGACAGACTGGAAACACCATATATTTT
v_gene: TRBV5-1
d_gene: TRBD1
abundance: few
j_gene: TRBJ1-3

CDR3aa: CASSWEREGGETQYF
CDR3nt: TGTGCCAGCAGCTGGGAGCGGGAAGGGGGGGAGACCCAGTACTTC
v_gene: TRBV7-9
d_gene: .
abundance: .
j_gene: TRBJ2-5

CDR3aa: CASSQDPYSYEQYF
CDR3nt: TGCGCCAGCAGCCAAGACCCCTACTCCTACGAGCAGTACTTC
v_gene: TRBV4-3
d_gene: .
abundance: few
j_gene: TRBJ2-7

CDR3aa: CASSPPVRRDTEAFF
CDR3nt: TGTGCCAGCTCACCACCGGTCCGGAGGGACACTGAAGCTTTCTTT
v_gene: TRBV18
d_gene: .
abundance: .
j_gene: TRBJ1-1

CDR3aa: CASSARDRGDTGELFF
CDR3nt: TGTGCCAGCAGCGCGCGGGACAGGGGGGACACCGGGGAGCTGTTTTTT
v_gene: TRBV7-9
d_gene: TRBD1
abundance: .
j_gene: TRBJ2-2

CDR3aa: CASSQDAQGLGKLFF
CDR3nt: TGCGCCAGCAGCCAAGATGCCCAGGGTTTAGGAAAACTGTTTTTT
v_gene: TRBV4-3
d_gene: .
abundance: few
j_gene: TRBJ1-4

CDR3aa: CASSAGAGANVLTF
CDR3nt: TGTGCCAGCTCTGCGGGAGCTGGGGCCAACGTCCTGACTTTC
v_gene: TRBV18
d_gene: TRBD2
abundance: few
j_gene: TRBJ2-6

CDR3aa: CASRQGLAGSNEQFF
CDR3nt: TGCGCCAGCAGGCAAGGACTAGCGGGATCAAATGAGCAGTTCTTC
v_gene: TRBV4-1
d_gene: TRBD2
abundance: .
j_gene: TRBJ2-1